This T cell receptor beta chain was sequenced during a study of T-cell reconstitution after alpha-beta-depleted transplantation in children. Study-level results: Several hundred expanded graft clones reportedly gave rise to the alpha-beta T cells present about two months after transplant. Diversity of TCRbeta at day 60 was high in some patients, arising from surviving recipient T cells and thymic progenitors. T-cell numbers and diversity one year post-transplant derived largely from freshly generated T cells.

With respect to this clonotype: Its antigen is as yet unknown.

CDR1 is SGHTA, CDR2 FQGNSA, per germline. The CDR3 length is 15 residues. With V trimmed by 5 bases and J by 7 bases, 8 bases remained unmatched. The library targeted TCRbeta and was prepared with unique molecular identifiers. TCRdb passed the PCR reads through MiXCR, listing each CDR3 protein once. The data contain around 700,000 distinct CDR3 sequences, less than 15% of them singletons. The TCR was taken from a girl aged 2-10 years with congenital amegakaryocytic thrombocytopenia, due to receive a stem cell transplant. This specimen was PBMCs, taken before TCRalphabeta/CD19-depleted stem cell transplant. The chain links TRBV7-2 to TRBJ2-3; 11 positions agree with TRBD2. The CDR3 sequence: CASSPRSGRANTQYF. Written as DNA, the CDR3 is TGTGCCAGCAGCCCGCGTAGCGGGAGGGCCAATACGCAGTATTTT.